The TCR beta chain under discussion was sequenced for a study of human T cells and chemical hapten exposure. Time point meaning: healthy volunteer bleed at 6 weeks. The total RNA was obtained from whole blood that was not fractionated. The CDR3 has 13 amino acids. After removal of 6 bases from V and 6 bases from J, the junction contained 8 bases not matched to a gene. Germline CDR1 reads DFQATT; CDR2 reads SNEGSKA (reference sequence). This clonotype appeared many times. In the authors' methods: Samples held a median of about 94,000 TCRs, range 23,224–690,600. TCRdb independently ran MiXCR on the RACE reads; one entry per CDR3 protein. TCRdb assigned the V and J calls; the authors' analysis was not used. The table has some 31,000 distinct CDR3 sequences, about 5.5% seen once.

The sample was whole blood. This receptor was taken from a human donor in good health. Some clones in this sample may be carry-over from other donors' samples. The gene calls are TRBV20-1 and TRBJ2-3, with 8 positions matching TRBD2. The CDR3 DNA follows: TGCAGTGCGAAGGCGGGAGGAAGGGATACGCAGTATTTT. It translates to CSAKAGGRDTQYF.